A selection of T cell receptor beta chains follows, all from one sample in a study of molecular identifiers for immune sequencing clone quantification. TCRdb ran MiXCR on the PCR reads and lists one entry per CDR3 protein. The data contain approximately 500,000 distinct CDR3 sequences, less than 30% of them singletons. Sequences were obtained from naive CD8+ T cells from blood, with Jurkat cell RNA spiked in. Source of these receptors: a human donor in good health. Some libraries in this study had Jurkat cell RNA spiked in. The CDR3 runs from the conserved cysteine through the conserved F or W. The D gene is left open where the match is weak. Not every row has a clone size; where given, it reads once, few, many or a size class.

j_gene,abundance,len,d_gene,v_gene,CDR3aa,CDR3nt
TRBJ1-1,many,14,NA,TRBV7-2,CASSSPGVPTEAFF,TGTGCCAGCAGCTCCCCAGGGGTACCCACTGAAGCTTTCTTT
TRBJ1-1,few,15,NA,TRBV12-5,CASGRLDGGNTEAFF,TGTGCTAGTGGCCGCCTCGATGGGGGAAACACTGAAGCTTTCTTT
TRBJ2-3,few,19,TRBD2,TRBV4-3,CASSQDGVAGGRGVDTQYF,TGCGCCAGCAGCCAAGATGGGGTAGCGGGGGGCCGCGGTGTAGATACGCAGTATTTT
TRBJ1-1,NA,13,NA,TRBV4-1,CASSQDGSTEAFF,TGCGCCAGCAGCCAAGATGGGTCCACTGAAGCTTTCTTT
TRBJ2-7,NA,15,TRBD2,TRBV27,CASSYTGGPLYEQYF,TGTGCCAGCAGTTATACGGGAGGCCCTCTGTACGAGCAGTACTTC
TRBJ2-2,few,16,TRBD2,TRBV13,CASSQPGLASTGELFF,TGTGCCAGCAGCCAACCGGGACTAGCGTCTACCGGGGAGCTGTTTTTT
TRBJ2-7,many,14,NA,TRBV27,CASRITGRGREQYF,TGTGCCAGCAGAATAACAGGTCGGGGGCGAGAGCAGTACTTC
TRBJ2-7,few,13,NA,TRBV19,CASSIVPLDEQYF,TGTGCCAGTAGTATAGTACCGTTAGACGAGCAGTACTTC
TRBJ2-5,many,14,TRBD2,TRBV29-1,CSVNLAGMGETQYF,TGCAGCGTTAACTTAGCGGGGATGGGTGAGACCCAGTACTTC
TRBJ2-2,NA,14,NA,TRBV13,CASRDQGIGGELFF,TGTGCCAGCAGAGATCAGGGGATTGGCGGGGAGCTGTTTTTT
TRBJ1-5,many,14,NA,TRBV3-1,CASSQGAANQPQHF,TGTGCCAGCAGCCAAGGGGCAGCCAATCAGCCCCAGCATTTT
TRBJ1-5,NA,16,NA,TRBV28,CASSSEQGHSNQPQHF,TGTGCCAGCAGTTCGGAACAGGGTCATAGCAATCAGCCCCAGCATTTT
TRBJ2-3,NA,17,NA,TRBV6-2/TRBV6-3,CASSYTPSDYFTDTQYF,TGTGCCAGCAGTTACACGCCCTCGGACTATTTCACAGATACGCAGTATTTT
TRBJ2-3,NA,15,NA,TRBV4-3,CASSQDRSSTDTQYF,TGCGCCAGCAGCCAAGATCGGAGTAGCACAGATACGCAGTATTTT
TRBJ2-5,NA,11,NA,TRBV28,CASSFVETQYF,TGTGCCAGCAGTTTCGTAGAGACCCAGTACTTC
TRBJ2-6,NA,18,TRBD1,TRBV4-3,CASSQDLDRGTGANVRTF,TGCGCCAGCAGCCAAGATTTAGACAGGGGTACGGGGGCCAACGTCCGGACTTTC
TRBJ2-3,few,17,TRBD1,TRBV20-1,CSARDGTGLRGTDTQYF,TGCAGTGCTAGAGATGGGACAGGGTTGAGAGGCACAGATACGCAGTATTTT
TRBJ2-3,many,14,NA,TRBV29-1,CSVEDLGNTDTQYF,TGCAGCGTTGAAGACCTGGGAAATACAGATACGCAGTATTTT
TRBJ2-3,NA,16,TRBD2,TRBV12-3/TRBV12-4,CASSFLVGGAADTQYF,TGTGCCAGCAGTTTTCTTGTCGGGGGGGCAGCAGATACGCAGTATTTT
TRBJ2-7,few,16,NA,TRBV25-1,CASSESPSGIHYEQYF,TGTGCCAGCAGTGAATCCCCGTCGGGAATCCACTACGAGCAGTACTTC
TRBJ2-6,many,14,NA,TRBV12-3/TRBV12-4,CASSFPDGANVLTF,TGTGCCAGCAGCTTCCCCGACGGGGCCAACGTCCTGACTTTC
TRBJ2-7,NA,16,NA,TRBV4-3,CASSQAPRSPTYEQYF,TGCGCCAGCAGCCAAGCCCCTCGGAGCCCAACCTACGAGCAGTACTTC
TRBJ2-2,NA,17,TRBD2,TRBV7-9,CASSPTSGHSTTGELFF,TGTGCCAGCAGCCCCACTAGCGGCCATTCAACCACCGGGGAGCTGTTTTTT
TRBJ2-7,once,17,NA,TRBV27,CASSSIPDWEGPYEQYF,TGTGCCAGCAGTTCGATACCAGACTGGGAAGGCCCCTACGAGCAGTACTTC
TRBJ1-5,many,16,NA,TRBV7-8,CASSLGEVYSNQPQHF,TGTGCCAGCAGCTTAGGCGAGGTGTATAGCAATCAGCCCCAGCATTTT
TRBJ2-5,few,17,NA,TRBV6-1,CASFVHPTGVPQETQYF,TGTGCCAGCTTTGTACACCCCACGGGAGTCCCCCAAGAGACCCAGTACTTC
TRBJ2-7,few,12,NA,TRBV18,CASSALEWEQYF,TGTGCCAGCTCAGCTCTAGAGTGGGAGCAGTACTTC
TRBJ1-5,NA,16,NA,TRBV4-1,CASSQGVSAPNQPQHF,TGCGCCAGCAGCCAAGGAGTATCAGCCCCCAATCAGCCCCAGCATTTT
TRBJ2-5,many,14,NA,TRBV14,CASSPVMYQETQYF,TGTGCCAGCAGCCCTGTTATGTACCAAGAGACCCAGTACTTC
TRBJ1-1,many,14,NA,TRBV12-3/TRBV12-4,CASSLGTANTEAFF,TGTGCCAGCAGTTTAGGGACGGCGAACACTGAAGCTTTCTTT
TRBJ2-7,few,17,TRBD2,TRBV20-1,CSATGTSGGAIAGEQYF,TGCAGTGCTACCGGGACTAGCGGGGGGGCCATAGCTGGTGAGCAGTACTTC